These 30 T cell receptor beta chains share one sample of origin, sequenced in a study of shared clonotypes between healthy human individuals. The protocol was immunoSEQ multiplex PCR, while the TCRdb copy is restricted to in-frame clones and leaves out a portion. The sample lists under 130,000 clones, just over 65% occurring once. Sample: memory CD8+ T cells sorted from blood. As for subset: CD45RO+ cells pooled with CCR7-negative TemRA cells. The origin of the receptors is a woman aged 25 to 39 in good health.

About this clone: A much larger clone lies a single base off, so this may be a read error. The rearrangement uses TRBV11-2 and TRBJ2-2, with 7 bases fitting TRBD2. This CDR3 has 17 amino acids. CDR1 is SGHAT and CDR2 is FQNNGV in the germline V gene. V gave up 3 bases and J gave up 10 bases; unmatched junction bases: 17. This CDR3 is CASSLGTGGRKGEELFF. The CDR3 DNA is TGTGCCAGCAGCTTGGGGACGGGCGGGAGAAAGGGCGAGGAGCTGTTTTTT. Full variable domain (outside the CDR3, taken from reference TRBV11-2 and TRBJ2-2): EAGVAQSPRYKIIEKRQSVAFWCNPISGHATLYWYQQILGQGPKLLIQFQNNGVVDDSQLPKDRFSAERLKGVDSTLKIQPAKLEDSAVYLCASSLGTGGRKGEELFFGEGSRLTVL.

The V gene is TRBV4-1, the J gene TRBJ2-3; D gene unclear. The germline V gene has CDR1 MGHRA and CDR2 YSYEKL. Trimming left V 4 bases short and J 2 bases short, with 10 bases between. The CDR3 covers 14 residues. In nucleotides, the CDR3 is TGCGCCAGCAGCCGTACAAGGGACACAGATACGCAGTATTTT. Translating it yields CASSRTRDTDTQYF.

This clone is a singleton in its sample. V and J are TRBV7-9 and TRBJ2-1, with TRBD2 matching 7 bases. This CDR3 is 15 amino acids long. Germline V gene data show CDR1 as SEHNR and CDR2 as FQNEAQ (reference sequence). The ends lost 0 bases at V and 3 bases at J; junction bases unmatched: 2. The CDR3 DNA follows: TGTGCCAGCAGCTTAGCGGGAGGGTTCTACAATGAGCAGTTCTTC. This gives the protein CASSLAGGFYNEQFF.

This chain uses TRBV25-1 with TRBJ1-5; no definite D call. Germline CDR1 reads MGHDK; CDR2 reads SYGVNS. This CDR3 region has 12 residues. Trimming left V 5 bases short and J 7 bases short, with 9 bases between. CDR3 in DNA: TGTGCCAGCAGTCAAGAGGGCCAGCCCCAGCATTTT. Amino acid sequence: CASSQEGQPQHF.

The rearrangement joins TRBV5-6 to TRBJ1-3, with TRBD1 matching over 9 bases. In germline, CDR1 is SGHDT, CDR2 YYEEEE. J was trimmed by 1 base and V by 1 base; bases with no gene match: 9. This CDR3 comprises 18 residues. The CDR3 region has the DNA TGTGCCAGCAGCTTGATACGGGGGACAGGGATTTCTGGAAACACCATATATTTT. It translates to CASSLIRGTGISGNTIYF. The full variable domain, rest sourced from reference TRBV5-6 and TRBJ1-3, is DAGVTQSPTHLIKTRGQQVTLRCSPKSGHDTVSWYQQALGQGPQFIFQYYEEEERQRGNFPDRFSGHQFPNYSSELNVNALLLGDSALYLCASSLIRGTGISGNTIYFGEGSWLTVV.

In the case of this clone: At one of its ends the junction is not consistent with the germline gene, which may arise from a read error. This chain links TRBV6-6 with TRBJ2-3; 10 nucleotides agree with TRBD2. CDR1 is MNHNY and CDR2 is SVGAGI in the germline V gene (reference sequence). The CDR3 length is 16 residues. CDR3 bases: TGTGCCAGCAGTGACTCTGCTAGCGGGAGTGCGGATACGCAGTATTTT. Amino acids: CASSDSASGSADTQYF.

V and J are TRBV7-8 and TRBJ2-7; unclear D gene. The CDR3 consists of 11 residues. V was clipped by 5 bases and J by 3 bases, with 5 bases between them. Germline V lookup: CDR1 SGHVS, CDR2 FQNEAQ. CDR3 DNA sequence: TGTGCCAGCAGCCGAGTCTACGAGCAGTACTTC. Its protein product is CASSRVYEQYF.

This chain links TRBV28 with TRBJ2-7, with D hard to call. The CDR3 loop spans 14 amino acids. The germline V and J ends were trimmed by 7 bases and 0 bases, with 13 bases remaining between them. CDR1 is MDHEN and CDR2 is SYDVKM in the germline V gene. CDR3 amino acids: CASTRWRYSYEQYF. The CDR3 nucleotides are TGTGCCAGCACTCGTTGGCGGTACTCCTACGAGCAGTACTTC.

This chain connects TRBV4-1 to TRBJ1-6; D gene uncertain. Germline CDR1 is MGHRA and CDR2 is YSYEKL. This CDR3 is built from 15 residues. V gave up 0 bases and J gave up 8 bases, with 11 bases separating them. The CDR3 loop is CASSQDPGLDSPLHF. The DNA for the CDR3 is TGCGCCAGCAGCCAAGATCCGGGATTGGATTCACCCCTCCACTTT.

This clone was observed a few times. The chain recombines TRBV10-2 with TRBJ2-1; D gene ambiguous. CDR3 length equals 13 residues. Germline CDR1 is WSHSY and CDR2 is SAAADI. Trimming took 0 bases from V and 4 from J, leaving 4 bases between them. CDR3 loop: CASSESGYNEQFF. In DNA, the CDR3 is TGCGCCAGCAGTGAGTCGGGGTACAATGAGCAGTTCTTC.

Here the CDR3 reads CASSIVPYFLYNEQFF. The CDR3 DNA reads as TGTGCCAGTAGTATAGTTCCGTACTTTCTCTACAATGAGCAGTTCTTC. This chain connects TRBV19 to TRBJ2-1; no reliable D call. CDR1 is LNHDA and CDR2 is SQIVND in the germline V gene (reference sequence). The CDR3 has 16 amino acids. The ends were cut back, 1 base at V and 3 bases at J, with 13 bases in the middle.

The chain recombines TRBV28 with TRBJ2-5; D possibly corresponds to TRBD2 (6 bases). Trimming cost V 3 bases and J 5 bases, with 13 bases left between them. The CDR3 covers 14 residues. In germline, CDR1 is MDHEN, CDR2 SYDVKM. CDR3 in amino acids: CASSLQEGRETQYF. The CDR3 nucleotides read TGTGCCAGCAGTTTGCAGGAGGGGAGGGAGACCCAGTACTTC. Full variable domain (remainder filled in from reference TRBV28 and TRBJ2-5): DVKVTQSSRYLVKRTGEKVFLECVQDMDHENMFWYRQDPGLGLRLIYFSYDVKMKEKGDIPEGYSVSREKKERFSLILESASTNQTSMYLCASSLQEGRETQYFGPGTRLLVL.

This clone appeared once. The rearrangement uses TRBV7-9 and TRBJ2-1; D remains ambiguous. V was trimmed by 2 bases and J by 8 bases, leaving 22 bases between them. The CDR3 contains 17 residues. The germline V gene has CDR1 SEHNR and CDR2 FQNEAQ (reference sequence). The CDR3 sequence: CASSLLRLPGRVDEQFF. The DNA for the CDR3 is TGTGCCAGCAGCTTATTACGATTGCCGGGTAGAGTGGATGAGCAGTTCTTC.

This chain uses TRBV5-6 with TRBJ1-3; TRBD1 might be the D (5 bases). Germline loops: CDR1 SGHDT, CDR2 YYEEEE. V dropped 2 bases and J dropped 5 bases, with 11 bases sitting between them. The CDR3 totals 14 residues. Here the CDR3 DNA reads TGTGCCAGCAGCTTCATCGGGGGTAGAAACACCATATATTTT. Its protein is CASSFIGGRNTIYF.

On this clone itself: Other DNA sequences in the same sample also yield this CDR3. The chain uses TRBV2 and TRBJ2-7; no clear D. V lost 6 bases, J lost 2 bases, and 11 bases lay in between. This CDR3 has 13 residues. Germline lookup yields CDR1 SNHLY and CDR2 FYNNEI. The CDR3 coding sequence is TGTGCCAGCAGAGGACCCGAACCCTACGAGCAGTACTTC. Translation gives CASRGPEPYEQYF.

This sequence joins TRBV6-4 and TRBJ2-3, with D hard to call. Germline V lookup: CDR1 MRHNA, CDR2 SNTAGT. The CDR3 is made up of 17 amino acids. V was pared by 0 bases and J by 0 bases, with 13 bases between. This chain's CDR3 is CASSDSGTITSTDTQYF. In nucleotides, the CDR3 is TGTGCCAGCAGTGACTCTGGAACCATAACTAGCACAGATACGCAGTATTTT.

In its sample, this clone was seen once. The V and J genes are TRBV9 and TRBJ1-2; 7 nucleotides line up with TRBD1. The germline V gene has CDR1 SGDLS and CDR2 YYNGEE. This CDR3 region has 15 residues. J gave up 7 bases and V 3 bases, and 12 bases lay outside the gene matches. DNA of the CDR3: TGTGCCAGCAGCGCAGACAGGGCTATGGGGCCTGGCTACACCTTC. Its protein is CASSADRAMGPGYTF.

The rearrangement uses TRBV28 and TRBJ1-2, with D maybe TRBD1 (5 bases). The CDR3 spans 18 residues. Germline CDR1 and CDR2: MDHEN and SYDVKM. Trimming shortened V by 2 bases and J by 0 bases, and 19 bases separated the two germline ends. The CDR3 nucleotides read TGTGCCAGCAGTTTAGCCTTCCGGGGGTCGACTCCTAACTATGGCTACACCTTC. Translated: CASSLAFRGSTPNYGYTF.

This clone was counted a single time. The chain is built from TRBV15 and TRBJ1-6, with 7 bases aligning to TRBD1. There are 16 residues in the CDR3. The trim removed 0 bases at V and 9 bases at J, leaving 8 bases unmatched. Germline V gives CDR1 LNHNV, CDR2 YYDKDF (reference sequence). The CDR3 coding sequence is TGTGCCACCAGCAGAGATGTAGGGGACAGCCCTTCACCCCTCCACTTT. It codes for CATSRDVGDSPSPLHF.

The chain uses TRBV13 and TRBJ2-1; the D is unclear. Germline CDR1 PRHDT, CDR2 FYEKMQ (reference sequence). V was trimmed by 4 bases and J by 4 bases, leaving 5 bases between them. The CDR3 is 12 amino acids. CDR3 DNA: TGTGCCAGCAGCTCCCCGTACAATGAGCAGTTCTTC. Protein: CASSSPYNEQFF.

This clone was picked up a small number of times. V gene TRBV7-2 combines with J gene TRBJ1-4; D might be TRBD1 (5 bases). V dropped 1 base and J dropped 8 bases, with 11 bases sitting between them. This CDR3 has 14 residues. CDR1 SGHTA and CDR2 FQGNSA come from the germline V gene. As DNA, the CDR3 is TGTGCCAGCAGCTTAGTAGGGGAGAGCGAAAAACTGTTTTTT. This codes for CASSLVGESEKLFF.

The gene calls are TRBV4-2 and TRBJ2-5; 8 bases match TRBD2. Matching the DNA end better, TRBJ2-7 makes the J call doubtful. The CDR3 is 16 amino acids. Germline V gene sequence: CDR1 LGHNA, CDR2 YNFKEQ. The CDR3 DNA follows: TGTGCCAGCAGCCACGAAAGCGGGAGAGGGGGTGACGAGCAGTACTTC. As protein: CASSHESGRGGDEQYF.

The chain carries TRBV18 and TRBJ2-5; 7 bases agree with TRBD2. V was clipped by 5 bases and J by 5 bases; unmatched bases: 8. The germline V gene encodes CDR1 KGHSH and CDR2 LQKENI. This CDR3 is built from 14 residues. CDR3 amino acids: CASSECGSCETQYF. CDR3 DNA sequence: TGTGCCAGCTCAGAGTGCGGGAGTTGCGAGACCCAGTACTTC.

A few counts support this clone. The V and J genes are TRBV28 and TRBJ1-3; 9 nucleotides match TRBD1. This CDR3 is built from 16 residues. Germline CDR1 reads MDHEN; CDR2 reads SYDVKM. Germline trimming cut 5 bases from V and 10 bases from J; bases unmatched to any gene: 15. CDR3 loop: CASSKPGQGPRRTIYF. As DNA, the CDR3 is TGTGCCAGCAGTAAACCGGGACAGGGACCCCGTCGTACCATATATTTT.

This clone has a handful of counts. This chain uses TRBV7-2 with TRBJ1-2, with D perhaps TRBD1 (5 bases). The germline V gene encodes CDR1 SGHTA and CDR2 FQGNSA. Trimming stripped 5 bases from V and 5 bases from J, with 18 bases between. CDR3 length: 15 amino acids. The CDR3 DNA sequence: TGTGCCAGCAGCGCATCCGGGACTAACCTATATGGCTACACCTTC. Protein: CASSASGTNLYGYTF. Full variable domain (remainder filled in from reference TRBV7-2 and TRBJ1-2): GAGVSQSPSNKVTEKGKDVELRCDPISGHTALYWYRQSLGQGLEFLIYFQGNSAPDKSGLPSDRFSAERTGGSVSTLTIQRTQQEDSAVYLCASSASGTNLYGYTFGSGTRLTVV.

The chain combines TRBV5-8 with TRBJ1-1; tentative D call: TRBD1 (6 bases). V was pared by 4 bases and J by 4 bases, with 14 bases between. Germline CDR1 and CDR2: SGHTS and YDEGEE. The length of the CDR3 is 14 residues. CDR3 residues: CASSAPGGGTEAFF. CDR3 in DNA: TGTGCCAGCAGCGCCCCGGGGGGCGGCACTGAAGCTTTCTTT.

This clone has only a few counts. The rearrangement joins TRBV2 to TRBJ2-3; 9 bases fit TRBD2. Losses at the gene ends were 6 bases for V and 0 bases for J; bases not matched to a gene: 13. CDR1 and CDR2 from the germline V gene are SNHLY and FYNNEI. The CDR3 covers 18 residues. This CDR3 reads CASRELAGADSSTDTQYF. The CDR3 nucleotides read TGTGCCAGCAGAGAGTTAGCGGGAGCCGATTCTAGCACAGATACGCAGTATTTT. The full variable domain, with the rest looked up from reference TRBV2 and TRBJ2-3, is EPEVTQTPSHQVTQMGQEVILRCVPISNHLYFYWYRQILGQKVEFLVSFYNNEISEKSEIFDDQFSVERPDGSNFTLKIRSTKLEDSAMYFCASRELAGADSSTDTQYFGPGTRLTVL.

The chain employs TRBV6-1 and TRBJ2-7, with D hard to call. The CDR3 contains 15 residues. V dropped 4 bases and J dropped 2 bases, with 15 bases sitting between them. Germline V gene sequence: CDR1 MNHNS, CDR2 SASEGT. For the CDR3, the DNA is TGTGCCAGCAGTGTTTATCGCGGCGGAACCTACGAGCAGTACTTC. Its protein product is CASSVYRGGTYEQYF.

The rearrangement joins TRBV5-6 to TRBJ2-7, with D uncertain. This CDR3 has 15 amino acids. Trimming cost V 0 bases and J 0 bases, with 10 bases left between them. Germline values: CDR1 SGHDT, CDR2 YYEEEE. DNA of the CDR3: TGTGCCAGCAGCTTGGGACTTTCGAGCTCCTACGAGCAGTACTTC. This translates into CASSLGLSSSYEQYF.

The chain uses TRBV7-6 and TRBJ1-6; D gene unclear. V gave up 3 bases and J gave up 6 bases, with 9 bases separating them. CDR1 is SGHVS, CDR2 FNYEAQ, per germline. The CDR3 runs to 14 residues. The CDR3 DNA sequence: TGTGCCAGCAGCTTGGCGTCAGCTAATTCACCCCTCCACTTT. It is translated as CASSLASANSPLHF. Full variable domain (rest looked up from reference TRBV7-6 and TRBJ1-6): GAGVSQSPRYKVTKRGQDVALRCDPISGHVSLYWYRQALGQGPEFLTYFNYEAQQDKSGLPNDRFSAERPEGSISTLTIQRTEQRDSAMYRCASSLASANSPLHFGNGTRLTVT.